What follows is one TCR beta chain and its context. The sample is drawn from a study of blood T cell repertoires in COVID-19. Study at large: PBMCs, B-cell-depleted T cells, or T cells were the source of the cDNA or gDNA that made up the material.

From germline, CDR1 is LGHDT and CDR2 YNNKEL (reference sequence). V was clipped by 0 bases and J by 4 bases, with 6 bases between them. The CDR3 sequence is 14 residues long. TCRdb's copy holds only in-frame clones and misses some; the assay was immunoSEQ multiplex PCR. Of roughly 330,000 clones listed, around 84% are singletons. This clonotype was obtained from a woman aged 18-35 years who had recovered from COVID-19. The material sequenced was PBMCs or T cells enriched from blood (not recorded which). The rearrangement links TRBV3-1 (or the pseudogene TRBV3-2) to TRBJ2-2; the D is unclear. The DNA of the CDR3 is TGTGCCAGCAGCCAAGAGGGCAGCACCGGGGAGCTGTTTTTT. Its protein is CASSQEGSTGELFF.